This entry is about one T cell receptor (beta chain). TCRdb keeps only in-frame clones here, not all; method: immunoSEQ multiplex PCR. The sample holds under 250,000 clones; 75% to 85% are singletons and the top ten take 5.5% to 7%. This record comes from a study of blood T cell repertoires in COVID-19. Germline V gene data show CDR1 as LGHNT and CDR2 as FRNRAP. The CDR3 is 16 amino acids. Trimming cost V 4 bases and J 5 bases; bases outside gene matches: 14. Seattle-derived patients entered the study during active infection and were followed longitudinally. The sample was peripheral blood. The gene calls are TRBV12-5 and TRBJ2-7, with 7 bases fitting TRBD2. This clonotype originated in a woman aged 40 to 55 with COVID-19, enrolled during active disease. CDR3 amino acids: CASGSWWGLGGNEQYF. The CDR3 DNA reads TGTGCTAGTGGTTCTTGGTGGGGACTGGGGGGGAACGAGCAGTACTTC.